This T cell receptor (beta chain) was recorded in a study of CD8 T cells in ankylosing spondylitis. Findings and limits, study-wide: Clones linked to disease, bearing a CD8+ phenotype, were relatively rare in peripheral blood. In the blood and synovial fluid of reactive arthritis, some motif variants had been previously reported. Reportedly, matched ankylosing spondylitis synovial fluid was significantly enriched for disease-linked clones.

In making TCR beta libraries, quantitative 5'-RACE with molecular barcodes was used. TCRdb re-called the 5' RACE reads through MiXCR, storing one row per CDR3 protein. The sample carries about 130,000 distinct CDR3 sequences, 7% to 8% recorded once. This clonotype has ten or more counts. What it binds is not known. This CDR3 is built from 16 residues. V dropped 6 bases and J dropped 4; count of bases not matched to a gene: 10. CDR1 and CDR2 (germline): MDHEN, SYDVKM. Sequenced material: blood, either unsorted or a sorted T cell fraction (not recorded which). The sequence was obtained from a female donor with ankylosing spondylitis or in good health (not recorded which). The gene calls are TRBV28 and TRBJ1-4; TRBD1 matches 8 bases. CDR3 nucleotides: TGTGCCAGCAGCCCCGGACGGACAGGGAATAATGAAAAACTGTTTTTT. This encodes CASSPGRTGNNEKLFF.